These T cell receptor beta chains were read from a single sample in a study of T cells in Graves' hyperthyroidism and ophthalmopathy. One entry per CDR3 protein, called by TCRdb with MiXCR from the multiplex PCR reads. The data contain more than 250,000 distinct CDR3 sequences, roughly 15% of them singletons. Sequenced sample: blood. The receptors come from a woman between 45 and 60 years old with Graves' hyperthyroidism that later progressed to Graves' ophthalmopathy. CDR3s include the opening cysteine and the closing phenylalanine or tryptophan. D genes are given only for firm matches. Some rows have no size entry. The others give once, few or many, or a class for an expanded clone.

j_call v_call d_call clone_size cdr3_aa cdr3_nt
TRBJ2-7 TRBV7-2 . few CASSLVTSGKREQYF TGTGCCAGCAGCTTAGTCACCTCAGGGAAGCGCGAGCAGTACTTC
TRBJ2-1 TRBV11-2 . many CASSGGGRGEQFF TGTGCCAGCAGCGGTGGAGGGCGGGGTGAGCAGTTCTTC
TRBJ2-7 TRBV28 . few CASSPLGDRGYEQYF TGTGCCAGCAGTCCCCTAGGGGATAGAGGCTACGAGCAGTACTTC
TRBJ1-5 TRBV6-1 . . CASSTREGQPQHF TGTGCCAGCAGTACACGGGAGGGTCAGCCCCAGCATTTT
TRBJ1-5 TRBV28 . few CASSLEGQGGQPQHF TGTGCCAGCAGTTTAGAGGGGCAGGGTGGACAGCCCCAGCATTTT
TRBJ2-1 TRBV10-1 TRBD2 . CASSVAAGGPDEQFF TGCGCCAGCAGTGTTGCAGCGGGAGGGCCAGATGAGCAGTTCTTC
TRBJ2-1 TRBV7-3 TRBD1 many CATRAGTASGEQFF TGTGCCACCAGGGCCGGGACAGCTTCGGGCGAGCAGTTCTTC
TRBJ1-2 TRBV12-3/TRBV12-4 TRBD1 few CASSLEDRAGYTF TGTGCCAGCAGTTTAGAGGACAGGGCGGGCTACACCTTC
TRBJ1-5 TRBV28 . . CASRVSGGNQPQHF TGTGCCAGCAGGGTCTCGGGGGGCAATCAGCCCCAGCATTTT
TRBJ2-7 TRBV30 TRBD1 . CAWKRDRGSSYEQYF TGTGCCTGGAAGCGGGACAGGGGTTCCTCCTACGAGCAGTACTTC
TRBJ1-4 TRBV6-1 TRBD1 . CASGTGGANEKLFF TGTGCCAGCGGGACAGGGGGAGCTAATGAAAAACTGTTTTTT
TRBJ2-3 TRBV10-2 TRBD2 . CASSETWSSGRTQPGTDTQYF TGCGCCAGCAGTGAGACTTGGTCTAGCGGGAGGACCCAACCGGGCACAGATACGCAGTATTTT
TRBJ1-2 TRBV6-1 TRBD1 . CASRGTGDNYGYTF TGTGCCAGCAGAGGGACAGGGGACAACTATGGCTACACCTTC
TRBJ2-2 TRBV29-1 TRBD2 . CSSLGRAGGGELFF TGCAGTTCCCTTGGGAGGGCCGGGGGCGGGGAGCTGTTTTTT
TRBJ2-5 TRBV5-1 . few CASSSLGTPQETQYF TGCGCCAGCAGCTCCCTTGGGACTCCTCAAGAGACCCAGTACTTC
TRBJ2-3 TRBV5-6 . many CASSLALEDTQYF TGTGCCAGCAGCTTGGCCCTTGAGGATACGCAGTATTTT
TRBJ2-7 TRBV5-1 . many CASSLAWGLGTYEQYF TGCGCCAGCAGCTTGGCTTGGGGTCTCGGGACTTACGAGCAGTACTTC
TRBJ1-5 TRBV28 TRBD1 many CASSRRYRGGNQPQHF TGTGCCAGCAGTCGACGGTACAGGGGAGGCAATCAGCCCCAGCATTTT
TRBJ1-1 TRBV27 . . CASIDRLVTFF TGTGCCAGCATAGACAGGCTCGTAACTTTCTTT
TRBJ2-7 TRBV28 TRBD1 many CASSFSGTGSSEQYF TGTGCCAGCAGTTTCTCCGGGACAGGGTCATCCGAGCAGTACTTC
TRBJ2-7 TRBV29-1 TRBD1 many CSVEVGQGGEQYF TGCAGCGTTGAAGTCGGACAGGGAGGTGAGCAGTACTTC
TRBJ1-1 TRBV28 . many CASSSGVILLDTEAFF TGTGCCAGCAGTTCCGGAGTTATTCTTTTGGACACTGAAGCTTTCTTT
TRBJ2-7 TRBV20-1 . . CSIQVPGSYEQYF TGCAGTATCCAGGTCCCCGGTTCCTACGAGCAGTACTTC
TRBJ2-7 TRBV6-1 TRBD1 . CASGSPGQGHYEQYF TGTGCCAGCGGTTCTCCGGGACAGGGCCACTACGAGCAGTACTTC
TRBJ2-7 TRBV7-8 . many CASSWRRVRTYEQYF TGTGCCAGCAGCTGGCGGAGGGTCCGAACCTACGAGCAGTACTTC